The 26 T cell receptor beta chains reported below all come from one sample, sequenced in a study of cytomegalovirus exposure and HLA in healthy donors. It was with 60 Vbeta and 13 Jbeta primers that the PCR ran. Method: immunoSEQ multiplex PCR; TCRdb's copy keeps in-frame clones and lacks some. This table holds 110,000 to 150,000 clones, 75% to 90% found once. Source material: PBMCs. The receptors stem from a man aged 40-49 years in good health and CMV-seronegative.

V usage is TRBV10-1 and J usage is TRBJ2-4; TRBD2 aligns across 7 bases. The CDR3 has 18 amino acids. In germline, CDR1 is WNHNN, CDR2 SYGVQD (reference sequence). V shed 2 bases and J 0 bases; nucleotides not matched to a gene: 10. CDR3: CASSEGRVGGLAKNIQYF. In DNA, the CDR3 is TGCGCCAGCAGTGAGGGCCGAGTGGGGGGGTTAGCCAAAAACATTCAGTACTTC.

The V call is TRBV19, the J call TRBJ1-1, with 7 positions matching TRBD1. V lost 2 bases and J lost 9; bases outside the gene matches: 0. The CDR3 is 11 residues long. CDR1 is LNHDA, CDR2 SQIVND, per germline (reference sequence). CDR3 in DNA: TGTGCCAGTAGTATAAGGGGGCAAGCTTTCTTT. This sequence encodes CASSIRGQAFF.

V usage is TRBV4-3 and J usage is TRBJ2-7; 7 positions match TRBD2. The CDR3 runs 14 residues. CDR1 is LGHNA, CDR2 YSLEER, per germline. V lost 1 base and J lost 2; bases outside the gene matches: 2. The DNA of the CDR3 is TGCGCCAGCAGCCAAGTGGCGGGGGCCTACGAGCAGTACTTC. As protein: CASSQVAGAYEQYF.

The rearrangement uses TRBV30 and TRBJ2-3; the match to TRBD2 covers 9 bases. V trimming: 2 bases; J trimming: 3 bases; junction bases outside the gene matches: 6. The CDR3 has 15 amino acids. Per germline, CDR1 GTSNPN and CDR2 SVGIG (reference sequence). This chain's CDR3 is CAWSPSLAGTDTQYF. CDR3 in DNA: TGTGCCTGGAGTCCCTCCCTAGCGGGGACAGATACGCAGTATTTT.

In this sample, this clone turned up a few times. The genes are TRBV27 and TRBJ2-3; TRBD2 matches at 9 bases. The CDR3 contains 16 residues. CDR1 is MNHEY, CDR2 SMNVEV, per germline (reference sequence). V lost 5 bases to trimming and J lost 2 bases; unmatched junction nucleotides: 8. The CDR3, as DNA: TGTGCCAGCAGTATCAGTCTAGCGGGGTACACAGATACGCAGTATTTT. Its protein is CASSISLAGYTDTQYF.

J is TRBJ2-4 and V is TRBV6-6; 10 bases are shared with TRBD1. The J segment lost 1 base and the V segment lost 6 bases, leaving 6 bases of the junction unmatched. CDR1 and CDR2 from the germline V gene are MNHNY and SVGAGI (reference sequence). The CDR3 is made up of 16 amino acids. For the CDR3, the DNA is TGTGCCAGCAGGCCCCCGGGACAGGGGGCCAAAAACATTCAGTACTTC. Amino acid sequence: CASRPPGQGAKNIQYF.

The rearrangement links TRBV28 to TRBJ1-5; no firm D call. This CDR3 is 14 amino acids long. Per germline, CDR1 MDHEN and CDR2 SYDVKM. The V and J ends lost 5 bases and 10 bases respectively, with 18 bases between them. The CDR3 sequence is CASSASPTPQPQHF. The CDR3 nucleotides read TGTGCCAGCAGTGCCTCTCCAACCCCACAACCCCAGCATTTT.

The CDR3 bases are TGTGCCAGCAGTCCGCGACTAGCGGATTCTAATGAGCAGTTCTTC. This encodes CASSPRLADSNEQFF. The chain combines TRBV14 with TRBJ2-1; 9 bases map to TRBD2. CDR1 is SGHDN and CDR2 is FVKESK in the germline V gene. Trimming removed 6 bases from V and 7 bases from J; junction bases left unmatched: 10. The CDR3 loop spans 15 amino acids. The full variable domain, in which reference TRBV14 and TRBJ2-1 provide the parts outside the CDR3, is EAGVTQFPSHSVIEKGQTVTLRCDPISGHDNLYWYRRVMGKEIKFLLHFVKESKQDESGMPNNRFLAERTGGTYSTLKVQPAELEDSGVYFCASSPRLADSNEQFFGPGTRLTVL.

The genes are TRBV18 and TRBJ1-1; D might be TRBD1 (5 bases). This CDR3 region has 12 residues. In germline, CDR1 is KGHSH, CDR2 LQKENI. V was clipped by 3 bases and J by 8 bases, with 10 bases between them. This chain's CDR3 is CASSPADNEAFF. The CDR3 DNA is TGTGCCAGCTCACCGGCGGACAACGAAGCTTTCTTT.

The chain has TRBV7-9 and TRBJ2-7; 7 bases agree with TRBD1. This CDR3 comprises 18 residues. The V and J ends lost 5 bases and 7 bases, in that order; junction bases with no gene match: 23. The germline CDR1 and CDR2 sequences are SEHNR and FQNEAQ (reference sequence). The CDR3 DNA reads as TGTGCCAGCAGCGCACCAAACAAAGACAGGGACGGAGGATGGGAGCAGTACTTC. Translation: CASSAPNKDRDGGWEQYF.

The chain employs TRBV29-1 and TRBJ2-7, with 7 bases that match TRBD2. This CDR3 contains 12 residues. Germline V CDR1 and CDR2: SQVTM, ANQGSEA. V dropped 1 base and J dropped 3; count of bases not matched to a gene: 0. Here the CDR3 DNA reads TGCAGCGTTGAAGGGGGGGGCTACGAGCAGTACTTC. It specifies CSVEGGGYEQYF.

This clone was seen a handful of times. The chain is built from TRBV28 and TRBJ2-7; 7 positions match TRBD1. The ends lost 6 bases at V and 4 bases at J; junction bases unmatched: 12. The CDR3 length is 15 residues. The germline V gene encodes CDR1 MDHEN and CDR2 SYDVKM. CDR3 protein: CASSDRGRRGYEQYF. CDR3 nucleotide sequence: TGTGCCAGCAGCGATAGGGGGCGCAGGGGTTACGAGCAGTACTTC. Drawing the rest from reference TRBV28 and TRBJ2-7, the complete variable domain is DVKVTQSSRYLVKRTGEKVFLECVQDMDHENMFWYRQDPGLGLRLIYFSYDVKMKEKGDIPEGYSVSREKKERFSLILESASTNQTSMYLCASSDRGRRGYEQYFGPGTRLTVT.

The chain combines TRBV18 with TRBJ2-2, with 7 bases aligning to TRBD1. This CDR3 is built from 17 residues. Germline V gene sequence: CDR1 KGHSH, CDR2 LQKENI. The junction had 9 bases not matched to a gene; V was cut back by 1 base and J by 4 bases. The CDR3 DNA sequence: TGTGCCAGCTCACCACTGCCCTCGACAGGGACCACCGGGGAGCTGTTTTTT. Amino acid sequence: CASSPLPSTGTTGELFF.

V gene TRBV10-3 combines with J gene TRBJ1-2; TRBD1 matches 7 bases. The CDR3 has 16 residues. Germline-derived CDR1 and CDR2 are ENHRY and SYGVKD. Trimming cost V 0 bases and J 2 bases; bases outside gene matches: 6. CDR3 sequence reads: CAISESGTAINYGYTF. CDR3 in DNA: TGTGCCATCAGTGAGTCGGGGACAGCCATAAACTATGGCTACACCTTC.

This CDR3 reads CASSSDRTGTQYF. The DNA of the CDR3 is TGTGCCAGCAGCTCGGACAGAACGGGGACCCAGTACTTC. This chain connects TRBV11-3 to TRBJ2-5; tentatively, D is TRBD1 (6 bases). Trimming stripped 4 bases from V and 7 bases from J, with 13 bases between. The germline gives CDR1 SGHNT, CDR2 YENEEA. The CDR3 is 13 residues long.

The gene calls are TRBV7-8 and TRBJ1-1; 7 nucleotides match TRBD1. Germline-derived CDR1 and CDR2 are SGHVS and FQNEAQ. The CDR3 length is 14 residues. V trimming: 5 bases; J trimming: 4 bases; junction bases outside the gene matches: 7. DNA for the CDR3: TGTGCCAGCAGCGAAGCGGCAGGGGGCACTGAAGCTTTCTTT. Its translation: CASSEAAGGTEAFF.

The chain has TRBV30 and TRBJ1-2; D unclear. The germline V and J ends were trimmed by 2 bases and 4 bases, with 14 bases remaining between them. Germline V gene lookup returns CDR1 GTSNPN and CDR2 SVGIG (reference sequence). CDR3 length equals 14 residues. In nucleotides, the CDR3 is TGTGCCTGGAGTCACGGGTCTGAGAGCTATGGCTACACCTTC. This translates into CAWSHGSESYGYTF.

This chain joins TRBV5-1 and TRBJ2-3; 7 positions match TRBD1. The V and J ends lost 4 bases and 4 bases, in that order; junction bases with no gene match: 12. Per germline, CDR1 SGHRS and CDR2 YFSETQ. CDR3 size: 16 residues. This CDR3 is CASSPRQGSFSDTQYF. For the CDR3, the DNA is TGCGCCAGCAGCCCCCGACAGGGATCTTTTTCAGATACGCAGTATTTT.

V gene TRBV10-2 combines with J gene TRBJ2-5, with 15 bases matching TRBD2. CDR1 and CDR2 (germline): WSHSY, SAAADI. The CDR3 extends over 16 amino acids. Trimming at V came to 3 bases and at J to 5 bases, leaving 4 bases not matched to a gene. CDR3 in DNA: TGCGCCAGCAGTGATGGACTAGCGGGGGGGCGGGAGACCCAGTACTTC. This gives the protein CASSDGLAGGRETQYF.

Only a few counts were recorded for this clone. This chain joins TRBV19 and TRBJ2-2; 12 positions agree with TRBD2. CDR1 is LNHDA and CDR2 is SQIVND in the germline V gene (reference sequence). This CDR3 contains 16 residues. Germline trimming cut 1 base from V and 4 bases from J; bases unmatched to any gene: 1. This CDR3 is CASSIGLAGATGELFF. The CDR3 DNA reads as TGTGCCAGTAGTATAGGACTAGCGGGGGCCACCGGGGAGCTGTTTTTT.

The rearrangement joins TRBV19 to TRBJ2-3; TRBD1 aligns across 7 bases. The CDR3 contains 16 residues. The V gene's germline CDR1 is LNHDA and CDR2 SQIVND (reference sequence). The trim removed 3 bases at V and 4 bases at J, leaving 10 bases unmatched. CDR3 DNA sequence: TGTGCCAGTAGTATCCCGACAGGGACAGCGGCAGATACGCAGTATTTT. Translated, it gives CASSIPTGTAADTQYF. Complete variable domain (other parts from reference TRBV19 and TRBJ2-3): DGGITQSPKYLFRKEGQNVTLSCEQNLNHDAMYWYRQDPGQGLRLIYYSQIVNDFQKGDIAEGYSVSREKKESFPLTVTSAQKNPTAFYLCASSIPTGTAADTQYFGPGTRLTVL.

The chain is built from TRBV5-4 and TRBJ2-1, with 10 nucleotides matching TRBD2. The CDR3 contains 17 residues. Germline V lookup: CDR1 SGHNT, CDR2 YYREEE (reference sequence). Trimming cost V 4 bases and J 0 bases; bases outside gene matches: 7. CDR3 amino acids: CASSPGPSGGSYNEQFF. In DNA form, the CDR3 reads TGTGCCAGCAGCCCGGGGCCTAGCGGGGGCTCCTACAATGAGCAGTTCTTC.

The chain joins TRBV14 to TRBJ2-3; no clear D. The germline V and J ends were trimmed by 3 bases and 1 base, with 5 bases remaining between them. CDR1 is SGHDN and CDR2 is FVKESK in the germline V gene. CDR3 size: 13 residues. The CDR3 bases are TGTGCCAGCAGCCATCTAGGCACAGATACGCAGTATTTT. As protein: CASSHLGTDTQYF.

CDR3 in DNA: TGTGCCAGCAGCCACGGGACAGGGGGCAACTATGGCTACACCTTC. Its translation is CASSHGTGGNYGYTF. V and J are TRBV5-6 and TRBJ1-2, with 12 bases that match TRBD1. The CDR3 length is 15 residues. CDR1 is SGHDT, CDR2 YYEEEE, per germline. With V trimmed by 4 bases and J by 2 bases, 3 bases remained unmatched.

This chain uses TRBV19 with TRBJ2-5; tentative D call: TRBD2 (5 bases). V was clipped by 9 bases and J by 7 bases, with 21 bases between them. The germline gives CDR1 LNHDA, CDR2 SQIVND (reference sequence). CDR3 length: 14 residues. In DNA, the CDR3 is TGTGCCAGCACTCCGGTGGTCAGCGGCGGGACCCAGTACTTC. It is translated as CASTPVVSGGTQYF.

The table lists this clone with a few counts. The chain recombines TRBV28 with TRBJ2-2; no clear D gene. The CDR3 covers 12 residues. Germline V CDR1 and CDR2: MDHEN, SYDVKM. V gave up 10 bases and J gave up 4 bases, with 10 bases separating them. This chain's CDR3 is CATRISTGELFF. The CDR3 DNA reads as TGTGCCACCAGAATCAGCACCGGGGAGCTGTTTTTT.